This T cell receptor (beta chain) was sequenced for a study of cytomegalovirus exposure and HLA in healthy donors. PCR was performed using 60 Vbeta and 13 Jbeta primers. TCRdb's copy holds only in-frame clones and misses some; the assay was immunoSEQ multiplex PCR. The sample shows around 150,000 clones, roughly four fifths of them seen only once. V shed 4 bases and J shed 4 bases, with 13 bases lying between them. The CDR3 sequence is 14 residues long. The germline gives CDR1 SGHAT, CDR2 FQNNGV. Sample: PBMCs. The clonotype comes from a woman aged 40-49 years in good health and CMV-seronegative. The V gene is TRBV11-2, the J gene TRBJ2-5; D possibly corresponds to TRBD1 (5 bases). In nucleotides, the CDR3 is TGTGCCAGCAGCTCAAGGGGTTTGGGAGAGACCCAGTACTTC. This gives the protein CASSSRGLGETQYF. Full variable domain (remainder filled in from reference TRBV11-2 and TRBJ2-5): EAGVAQSPRYKIIEKRQSVAFWCNPISGHATLYWYQQILGQGPKLLIQFQNNGVVDDSQLPKDRFSAERLKGVDSTLKIQPAKLEDSAVYLCASSSRGLGETQYFGPGTRLLVL.